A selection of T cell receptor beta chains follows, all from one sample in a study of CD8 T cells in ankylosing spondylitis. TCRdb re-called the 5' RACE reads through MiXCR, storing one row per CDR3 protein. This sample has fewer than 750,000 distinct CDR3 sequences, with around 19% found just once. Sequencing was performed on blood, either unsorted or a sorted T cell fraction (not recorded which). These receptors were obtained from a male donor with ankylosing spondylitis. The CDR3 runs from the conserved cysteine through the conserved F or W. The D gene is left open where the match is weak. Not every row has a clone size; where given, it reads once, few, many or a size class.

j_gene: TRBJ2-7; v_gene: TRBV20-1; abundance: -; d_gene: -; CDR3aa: CSARPLEGYEQYF; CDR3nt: TGCAGTGCTAGACCACTGGAAGGCTACGAGCAGTACTTC
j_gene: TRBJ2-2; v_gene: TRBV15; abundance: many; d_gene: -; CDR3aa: CATSTVSGELFF; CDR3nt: TGTGCCACCAGCACGGTTTCCGGGGAGCTGTTTTTT
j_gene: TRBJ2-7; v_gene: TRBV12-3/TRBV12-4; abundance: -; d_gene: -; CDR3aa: CASSPTHSSLSIYEQYF; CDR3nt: TGTGCCAGCAGTCCAACCCACAGCTCCCTAAGCATCTACGAGCAGTACTTC
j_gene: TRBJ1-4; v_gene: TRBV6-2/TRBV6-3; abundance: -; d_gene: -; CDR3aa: CASSYGPVEKLFF; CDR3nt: TGTGCCAGCAGTTACGGGCCGGTTGAAAAACTGTTTTTT
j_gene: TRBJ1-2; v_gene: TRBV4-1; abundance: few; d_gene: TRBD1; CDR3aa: CASSQDPDRLNYGYTF; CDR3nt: TGCGCCAGCAGCCAAGATCCGGACAGGTTGAACTATGGCTACACCTTC
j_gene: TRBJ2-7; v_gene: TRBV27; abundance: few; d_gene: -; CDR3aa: CASSLSLPIYEQYF; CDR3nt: TGTGCCAGCAGTTTATCGCTCCCGATCTACGAGCAGTACTTC
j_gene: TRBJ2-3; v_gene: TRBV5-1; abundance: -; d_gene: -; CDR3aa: CASSLEAWVNTQYF; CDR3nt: TGCGCCAGCAGCTTGGAAGCGTGGGTCAATACGCAGTATTTT
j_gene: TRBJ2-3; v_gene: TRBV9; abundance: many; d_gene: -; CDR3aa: CASSVSWSTDTQYF; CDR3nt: TGTGCCAGCAGCGTGTCTTGGAGCACAGATACGCAGTATTTT
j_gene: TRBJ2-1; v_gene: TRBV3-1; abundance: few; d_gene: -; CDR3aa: CASSQARGNEQFF; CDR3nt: TGTGCCAGCAGCCAAGCCAGGGGCAATGAGCAGTTCTTC
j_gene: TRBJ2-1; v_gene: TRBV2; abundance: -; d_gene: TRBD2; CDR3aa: CASSARGGYVGNEQFF; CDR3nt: TGTGCCAGCAGTGCCCGGGGGGGGTATGTGGGTAATGAGCAGTTCTTC
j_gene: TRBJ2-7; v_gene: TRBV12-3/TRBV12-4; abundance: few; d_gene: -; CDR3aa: CASSLRVMYEQYF; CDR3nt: TGTGCCAGCAGTTTACGTGTTATGTACGAGCAGTACTTC
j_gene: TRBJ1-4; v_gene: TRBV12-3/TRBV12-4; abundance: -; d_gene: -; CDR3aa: CASSLEVQGREKLFF; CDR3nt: TGTGCCAGCAGTTTAGAGGTTCAGGGAAGGGAAAAACTGTTTTTT
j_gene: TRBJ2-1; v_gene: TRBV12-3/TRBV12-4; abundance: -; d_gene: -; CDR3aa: CASSLAPQEGYEQFF; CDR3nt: TGTGCCAGCAGTTTAGCGCCGCAGGAAGGCTATGAGCAGTTCTTC
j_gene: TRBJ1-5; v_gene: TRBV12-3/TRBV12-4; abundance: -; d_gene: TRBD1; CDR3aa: CASSPPGGTQPQHF; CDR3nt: TGTGCCAGCAGTCCACCAGGGGGAACCCAGCCCCAGCATTTT
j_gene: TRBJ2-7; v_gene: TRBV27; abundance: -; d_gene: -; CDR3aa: CASSLTGAYYEQYF; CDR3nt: TGTGCCAGCAGCCTGACGGGGGCCTACTACGAGCAGTACTTC
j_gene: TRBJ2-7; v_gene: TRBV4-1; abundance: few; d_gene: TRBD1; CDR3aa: CASSPGTGLTYEQYF; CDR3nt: TGCGCCAGCAGCCCCGGGACAGGTTTGACCTACGAGCAGTACTTC
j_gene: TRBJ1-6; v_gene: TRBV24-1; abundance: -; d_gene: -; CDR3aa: CATSGDRGGTNSPLHF; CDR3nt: TGTGCCACCAGCGGGGATCGTGGGGGCACTAATTCACCCCTCCACTTT